This T cell receptor beta chain comes out of a study of OX40 agonist ivuxolimab in advanced cancers. Background for the entire study: Ivuxolimab was an agonistic, fully human IgG2 monoclonal antibody directed against OX40 (CD134), a costimulatory receptor. Partial responses occurred in three dose-escalation patients: two with cutaneous melanoma and one with hepatocellular carcinoma. Intravenous ivuxolimab was administered to patients every 2 weeks at six dose levels: 0.01, 0.1, 0.3, 1.5, 3 and 10 mg/kg. The paper reports the monotherapy dose-escalation portion (N = 52 patients) of the phase I ivuxolimab trial. Peripheral TCRbeta sequencing was intended to test whether TCR sequence diversity was altered and clonal T-cell expansion was caused by ivuxolimab. The dose-escalation cohort was about 83% male with a mean age of about 54 years, ranging from roughly 23 to 90. Among the roughly 52 dose-escalation patients, about 20 had hepatocellular carcinoma, 15 melanoma, 9 renal cell carcinoma and 9 head and neck cancer. Prior anti-PD-1, anti-PD-L1 or anti-CTLA-4 therapy was permitted, and checkpoint inhibitors had been received by roughly 42% of dose-escalation patients. Overall study results and their limits: After ivuxolimab, CD8+ T cells had more expanded clones than CD4+ T cells on average. Low levels of normalized T-cell clonal expansion were also seen in some patients who did not respond. Clonal expansion of both CD4+ and CD8+ blood T cells was observed from baseline to week 6 at doses 0.1 to 3.0 mg/kg. Antigen specificity was not determined for the clonally expanded peripheral T cells. In the 0.1-3.0 mg/kg groups, partial responders were among the patients with the lowest normalized peripheral clonal expansion, particularly in CD8+ T cells.

From cysteine to phenylalanine, the CDR3 is 13 amino acids long. Only the CDR3 portion is preserved as DNA: 39 bases, with reading frame beginning at the first base. CDR1 and CDR2 were assigned from the germline V gene as SGHTA and FQGTGA. At the junction V is shortened by 3 bases and J by 8 bases, with 12 bases in between. The trial excluded patients who had a history of autoimmune disease or were on systemic immunosuppression. Peripheral blood for TCR sequencing was drawn from every dose cohort at baseline, at cycle 4 day 1 and at cycle 7 day 1. Samples were obtained from an open-label, multicenter, first-in-human phase I dose-escalation trial of ivuxolimab. Adults with locally advanced or metastatic melanoma, renal cell carcinoma, hepatocellular carcinoma or head and neck squamous cell carcinoma were enrolled in the trial. CD4+ and CD8+ T cells were sorted separately from peripheral blood before TCR sequencing.

Genomic DNA was isolated from the sorted cells so that the TCRbeta CDR3 region could be sequenced. The immunoSEQ Assay was used to sequence the TCRbeta CDR3 regions. What TCRdb holds here is the immuneACCESS table cut down to in-frame rearrangements. Part of the clones is not present; checked against another copy, under half of the missing clones reflect an unresolved V gene, and the others are unexplained. The sample table holds 65,000 to 90,000 clones, of which 75% to 90% were seen once. Less than 6.5% of the sample comes from the top ten. Points on this clone: The clone's antigen remains unknown. The sample holds no much larger clone one base away, and base qualities are not on file.

Material: CD4+ or CD8+ T cells sorted from blood, obtained in a trial of the OX40 agonist ivuxolimab. This clonotype was obtained from an adult with an advanced solid tumor such as melanoma, head and neck, liver or kidney cancer. The V gene is TRBV7-3 and the J gene is TRBJ2-3, with TRBD2 as a weak D call on 5 bases. CDR3 loop: CASSFLRVGTQYF. The nucleotide sequence is TGTGCCAGCAGCTTTTTGAGGGTCGGTACGCAGTATTTT.